This T cell receptor beta chain originates from a study of OX40 agonist ivuxolimab in advanced cancers. Regarding the research as a whole: Ivuxolimab was a fully human IgG2 agonistic monoclonal antibody targeting the costimulatory receptor OX40 (CD134). Intravenous ivuxolimab was administered to patients every 2 weeks at six dose levels: 0.01, 0.1, 0.3, 1.5, 3 and 10 mg/kg. Of the roughly 54 dose-escalation patients, hepatocellular carcinoma was present in around 20, melanoma in roughly 15, renal cell carcinoma in 9 and head and neck cancer in 9. A male proportion of 70% to 90% and a mean age of 60 years, ranging from roughly 23 to 85, were recorded for the dose-escalation cohort. Patients were allowed to have had prior anti-PD-1, anti-PD-L1 or anti-CTLA-4 therapy, and 30% to 40% of the dose-escalation patients had been treated with checkpoint inhibitors. Partial responses occurred in three dose-escalation patients: two with cutaneous melanoma and one with hepatocellular carcinoma. The point of sequencing TCRbeta in the periphery was to test whether ivuxolimab changed TCR sequence diversity and drove clonal T-cell expansion. The paper reports the monotherapy dose-escalation portion (N of about 47 patients) of the phase I ivuxolimab trial. Paper-wide results and their limitations: After ivuxolimab, more expanded clones were found on average in CD8+ T cells than in CD4+ T cells. At doses of 0.1 to 3.0 mg/kg, clonal expansion of both CD4+ and CD8+ blood T cells was observed from baseline to week 6. Antigen specificity was not determined for the clonally expanded peripheral T cells. In the 0.1-3.0 mg/kg groups, partial responders had among the lowest normalized peripheral clonal expansion, particularly in CD8+ T cells. Low levels of normalized T-cell clonal expansion were also seen in some patients who did not respond.

Patients with a history of autoimmune disease or receiving systemic immunosuppression were excluded from the trial. Peripheral blood for TCR sequencing was drawn from every dose cohort at baseline, at cycle 4 day 1 and at cycle 7 day 1. Samples came from an open-label, multicenter, first-in-human phase I dose-escalation trial of ivuxolimab. Adults with locally advanced or metastatic melanoma, renal cell carcinoma, hepatocellular carcinoma or head and neck squamous cell carcinoma were enrolled in the trial. Before TCR sequencing, CD4+ T cells and CD8+ T cells were sorted from peripheral blood as separate populations. To sequence the TCRbeta CDR3 region, genomic DNA was isolated from the sorted cells. TCRbeta CDR3 regions were sequenced using the immunoSEQ Assay. Held by TCRdb, this immuneACCESS table contains in-frame sequences only and omits some clones. Under half of the omission traces to an unresolved V gene where checked; the cause of the rest is unknown. A total of roughly 70,000 clones appear in this sample, about four fifths of them only once. The biggest ten clones account for about 2.5% of the sample.

The CDR3 numbers 14 residues from cysteine through phenylalanine. CDR3 DNA only is kept here, 42 bases in frame from base 1. Reading the germline V gene (reference sequence) gives CDR1 LNHDA and CDR2 SQIVND. Relative to germline, V is 7 bases shorter and J is 3 bases shorter, with 12 bases between their ends. Notes on this clone: Its antigen is still unknown. Within one base of it there is no much larger clone, and no base qualities were kept.

The starting material was CD4+ or CD8+ T cells sorted from blood, obtained in a trial of the OX40 agonist ivuxolimab. The sequence was collected from an adult with an advanced solid tumor such as melanoma, head and neck, liver or kidney cancer. Recombination linked TRBV19 to TRBJ2-2; the D gene is perhaps TRBD2, from 7 matching bases. The CDR3 in this case is CASNQGRDTGELFF. The nucleotide sequence reads TGTGCCAGTAACCAGGGGAGGGACACCGGGGAGCTGTTTTTT.